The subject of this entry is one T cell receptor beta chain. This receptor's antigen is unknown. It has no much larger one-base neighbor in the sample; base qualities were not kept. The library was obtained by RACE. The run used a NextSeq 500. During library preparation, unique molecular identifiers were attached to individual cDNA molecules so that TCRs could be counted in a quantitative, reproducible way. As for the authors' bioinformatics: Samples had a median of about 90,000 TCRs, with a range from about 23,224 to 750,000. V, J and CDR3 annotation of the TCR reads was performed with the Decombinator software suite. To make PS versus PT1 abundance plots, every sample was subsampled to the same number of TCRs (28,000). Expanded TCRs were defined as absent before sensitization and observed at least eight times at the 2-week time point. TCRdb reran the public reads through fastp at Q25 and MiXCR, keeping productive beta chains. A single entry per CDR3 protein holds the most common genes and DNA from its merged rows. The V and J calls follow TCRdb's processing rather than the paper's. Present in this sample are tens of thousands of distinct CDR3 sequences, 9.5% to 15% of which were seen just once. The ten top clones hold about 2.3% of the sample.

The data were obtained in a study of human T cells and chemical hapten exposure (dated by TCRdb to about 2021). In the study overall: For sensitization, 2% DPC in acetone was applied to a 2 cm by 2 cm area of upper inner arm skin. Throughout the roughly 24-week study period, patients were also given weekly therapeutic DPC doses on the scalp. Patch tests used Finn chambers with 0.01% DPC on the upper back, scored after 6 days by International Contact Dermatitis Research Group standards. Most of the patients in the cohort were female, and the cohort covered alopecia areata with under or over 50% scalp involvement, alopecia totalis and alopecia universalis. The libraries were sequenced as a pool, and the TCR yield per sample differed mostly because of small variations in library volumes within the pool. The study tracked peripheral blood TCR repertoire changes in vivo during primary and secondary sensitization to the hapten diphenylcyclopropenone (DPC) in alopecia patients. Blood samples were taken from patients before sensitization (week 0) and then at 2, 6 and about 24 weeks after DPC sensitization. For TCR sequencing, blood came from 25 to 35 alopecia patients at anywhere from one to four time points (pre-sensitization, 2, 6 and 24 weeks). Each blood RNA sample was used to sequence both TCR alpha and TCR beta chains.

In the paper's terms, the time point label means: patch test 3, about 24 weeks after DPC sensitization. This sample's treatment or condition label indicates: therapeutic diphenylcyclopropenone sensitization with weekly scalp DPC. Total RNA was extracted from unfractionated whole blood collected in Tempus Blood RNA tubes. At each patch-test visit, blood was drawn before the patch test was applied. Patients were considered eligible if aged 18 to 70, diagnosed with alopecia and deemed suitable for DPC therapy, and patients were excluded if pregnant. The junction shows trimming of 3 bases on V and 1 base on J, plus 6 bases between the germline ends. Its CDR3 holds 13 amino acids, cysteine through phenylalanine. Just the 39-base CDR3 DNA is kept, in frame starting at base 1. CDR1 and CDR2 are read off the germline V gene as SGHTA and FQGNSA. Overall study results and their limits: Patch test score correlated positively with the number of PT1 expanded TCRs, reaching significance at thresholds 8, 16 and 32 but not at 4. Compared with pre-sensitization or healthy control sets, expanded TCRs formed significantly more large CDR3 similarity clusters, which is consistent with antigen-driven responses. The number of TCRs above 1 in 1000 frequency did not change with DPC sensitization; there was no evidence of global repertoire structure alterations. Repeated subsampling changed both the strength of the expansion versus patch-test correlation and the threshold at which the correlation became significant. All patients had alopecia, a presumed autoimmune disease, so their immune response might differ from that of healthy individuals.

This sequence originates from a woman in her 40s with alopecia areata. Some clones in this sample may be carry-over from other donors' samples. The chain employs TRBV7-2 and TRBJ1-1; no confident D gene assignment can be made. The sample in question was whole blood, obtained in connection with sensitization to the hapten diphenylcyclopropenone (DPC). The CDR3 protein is CASSFMGNTEAFF. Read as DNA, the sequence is TGTGCCAGCAGCTTCATGGGGAACACTGAAGCTTTCTTT.